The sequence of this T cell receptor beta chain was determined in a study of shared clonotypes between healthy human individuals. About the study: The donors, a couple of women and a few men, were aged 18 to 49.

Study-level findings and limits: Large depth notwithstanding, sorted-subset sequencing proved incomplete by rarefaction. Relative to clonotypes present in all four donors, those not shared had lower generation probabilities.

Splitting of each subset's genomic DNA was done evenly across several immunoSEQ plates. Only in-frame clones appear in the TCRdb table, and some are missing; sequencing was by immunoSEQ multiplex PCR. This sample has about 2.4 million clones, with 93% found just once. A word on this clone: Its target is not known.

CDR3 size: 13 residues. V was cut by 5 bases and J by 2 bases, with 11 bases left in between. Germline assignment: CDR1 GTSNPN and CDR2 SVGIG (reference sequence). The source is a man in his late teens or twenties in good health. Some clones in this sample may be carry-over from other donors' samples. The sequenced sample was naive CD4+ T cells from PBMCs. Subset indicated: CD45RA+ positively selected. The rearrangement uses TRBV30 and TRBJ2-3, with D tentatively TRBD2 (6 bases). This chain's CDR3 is CAWGRGLTDTQYF. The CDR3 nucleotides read TGTGCCTGGGGGCGGGGTCTCACAGATACGCAGTATTTT.